These 6 T cell receptor beta chains came from one sample sequenced in a study of cytomegalovirus exposure and HLA in healthy donors (dated by TCRdb to 2016 to 2017). The library relied on the immunoSEQ multiplex PCR assay. This is the immuneACCESS table as TCRdb keeps it, with only in-frame sequences that have V and J called. A part of the clones is gone; compared with another copy, unresolved V genes explain less than half, and the rest is unexplained. Here the sample has approximately 150,000 clones; about 86% occur a single time. Roughly 1.4% of the sample is held by the ten biggest clonotypes. Sequenced: PBMCs. The origin of the receptors is a woman in her 30s in good health and CMV-seronegative.

The chain joins TRBV18 to TRBJ1-5; D is possibly TRBD1 (6 bases). The CDR3 has 15 amino acids. V was shortened by 5 bases and J by 6 bases, with 17 bases between the two germline ends. Per germline, CDR1 KGHSH and CDR2 LQKENI. In DNA form, the CDR3 reads TGTGCCAGCTCATCCGGTGGGGGCAGGGGTCAGCCCCAGCATTTT. Encoded protein: CASSSGGGRGQPQHF.

This rearrangement joins TRBV7-6 to TRBJ2-7, with D maybe TRBD2 (6 bases). The V end was cut by 2 bases, the J end by 2 bases, with 13 bases between. CDR3 length: 15 residues. Germline V gene data show CDR1 as SGHVS and CDR2 as FNYEAQ. The CDR3 reads CASSLYGGTPYEQYF. Here the CDR3 DNA reads TGTGCCAGCAGCTTATACGGGGGAACACCCTACGAGCAGTACTTC.

This chain uses TRBV7-2 with TRBJ2-3; 8 bases are a match to TRBD2. The trim removed 1 base at V and 1 base at J, leaving 1 base unmatched. The V gene's germline CDR1 is SGHTA and CDR2 FQGNSA. The CDR3 covers 15 residues. The DNA for the CDR3 is TGTGCCAGCAGCTTAGTGCGGGGGGGCACAGATACGCAGTATTTT. This translates into CASSLVRGGTDTQYF.

This CDR3 is CASSQVRGGANVLTF. Here the CDR3 DNA reads TGCGCCAGCAGCCAAGTAAGGGGTGGGGCCAACGTCCTGACTTTC. V is TRBV4-1 and J is TRBJ2-6, with D possibly matching TRBD1 (5 bases). This CDR3 region has 15 residues. The germline gives CDR1 MGHRA, CDR2 YSYEKL. Deletions cut 1 base from V and 3 bases from J, with 7 bases between.

V and J are TRBV5-1 and TRBJ2-7, with TRBD2 identical over 10 bases. Germline V gives CDR1 SGHRS, CDR2 YFSETQ. The CDR3 runs to 16 residues. V gave up 4 bases and J gave up 3 bases; unmatched junction bases: 10. In DNA form, the CDR3 reads TGCGCCAGCAGCCCGTACGAACTAGCGGGGAGCTACGAGCAGTACTTC. This translates into CASSPYELAGSYEQYF.

This chain joins TRBV6-1 and TRBJ2-5; the D is unclear. The CDR3 extends over 13 amino acids. Germline CDR1 is MNHNS and CDR2 is SASEGT. V lost 6 bases to trimming and J lost 0 bases, with 8 bases between them. DNA of the CDR3: TGTGCCAGCAGGACCGGGTACCAAGAGACCCAGTACTTC. Translation gives CASRTGYQETQYF.